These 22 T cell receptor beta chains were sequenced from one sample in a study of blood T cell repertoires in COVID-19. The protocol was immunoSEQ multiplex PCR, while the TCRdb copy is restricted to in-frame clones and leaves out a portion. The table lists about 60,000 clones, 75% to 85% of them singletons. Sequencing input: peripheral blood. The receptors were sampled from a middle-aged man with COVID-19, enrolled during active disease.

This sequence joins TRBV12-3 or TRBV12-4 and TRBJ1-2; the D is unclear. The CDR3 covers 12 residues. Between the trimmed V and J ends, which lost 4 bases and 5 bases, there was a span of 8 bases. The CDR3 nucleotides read TGTGCCAGCAGTTCTGCAGGATATGGCTACACCTTC. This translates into CASSSAGYGYTF.

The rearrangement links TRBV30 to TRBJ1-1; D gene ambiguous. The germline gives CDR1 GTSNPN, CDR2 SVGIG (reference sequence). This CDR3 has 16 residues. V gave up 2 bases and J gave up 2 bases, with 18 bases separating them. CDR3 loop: CAWSRRRFSSNTEAFF. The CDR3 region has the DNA TGTGCCTGGAGTCGCCGGCGGTTTTCCTCTAACACTGAAGCTTTCTTT.

The CDR3 loop reads CASSLDLGANTEAFF. The CDR3 coding sequence is TGTGCCAGCAGCTTAGATCTGGGGGCGAACACTGAAGCTTTCTTT. The genes are TRBV7-9 and TRBJ1-1; D is possibly TRBD1 (6 bases). The V end was cut by 1 base, the J end by 1 base, with 10 bases between. The V gene's germline CDR1 is SEHNR and CDR2 FQNEAQ (reference sequence). The length of the CDR3 is 15 residues.

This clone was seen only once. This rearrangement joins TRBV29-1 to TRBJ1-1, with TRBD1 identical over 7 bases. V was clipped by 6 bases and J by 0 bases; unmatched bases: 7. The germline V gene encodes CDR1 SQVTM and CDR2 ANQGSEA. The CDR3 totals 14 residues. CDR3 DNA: TGCAGCGTATGGGGACAGACACTGAACACTGAAGCTTTCTTT. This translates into CSVWGQTLNTEAFF.

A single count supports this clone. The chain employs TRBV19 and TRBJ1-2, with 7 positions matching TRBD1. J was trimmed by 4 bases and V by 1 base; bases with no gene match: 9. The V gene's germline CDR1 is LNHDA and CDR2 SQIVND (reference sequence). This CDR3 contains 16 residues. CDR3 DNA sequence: TGTGCCAGTAGTATAGGGACAGGTTCGTCTCCCTATGGCTACACCTTC. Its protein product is CASSIGTGSSPYGYTF.

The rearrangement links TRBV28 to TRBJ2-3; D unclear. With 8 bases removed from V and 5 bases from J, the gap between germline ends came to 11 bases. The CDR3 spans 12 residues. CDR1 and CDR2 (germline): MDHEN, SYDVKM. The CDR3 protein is CASGLEVDTQYF. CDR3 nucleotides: TGTGCCAGCGGGTTAGAGGTAGATACGCAGTATTTT.

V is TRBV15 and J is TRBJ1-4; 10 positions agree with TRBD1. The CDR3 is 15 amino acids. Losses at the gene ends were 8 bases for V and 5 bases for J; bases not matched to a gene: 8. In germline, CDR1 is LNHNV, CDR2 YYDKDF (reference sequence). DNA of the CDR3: TGTGCCACCCGTACCTTGACAGGGGGCAATGAAAAACTGTTTTTT. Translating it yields CATRTLTGGNEKLFF.

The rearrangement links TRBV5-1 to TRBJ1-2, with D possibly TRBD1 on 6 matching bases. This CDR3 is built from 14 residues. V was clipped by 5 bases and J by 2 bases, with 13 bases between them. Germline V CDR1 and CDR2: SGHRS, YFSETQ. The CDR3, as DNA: TGCGCCAGCAGTTCATCCACAGGGAACTATGGCTACACCTTC. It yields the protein CASSSSTGNYGYTF.

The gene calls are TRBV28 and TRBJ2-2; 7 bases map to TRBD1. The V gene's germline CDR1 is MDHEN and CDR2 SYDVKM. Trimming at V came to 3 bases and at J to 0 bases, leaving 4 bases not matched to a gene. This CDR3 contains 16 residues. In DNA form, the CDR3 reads TGTGCCAGCAGTTTGAAGGGGGCCCCGAACACCGGGGAGCTGTTTTTT. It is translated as CASSLKGAPNTGELFF.

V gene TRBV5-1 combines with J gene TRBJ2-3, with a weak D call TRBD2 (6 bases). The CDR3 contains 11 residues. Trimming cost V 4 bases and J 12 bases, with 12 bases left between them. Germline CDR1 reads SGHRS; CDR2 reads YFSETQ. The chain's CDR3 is CASSLAGSQYF. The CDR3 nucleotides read TGCGCCAGCAGCCTTGCGGGGTCACAGTATTTT. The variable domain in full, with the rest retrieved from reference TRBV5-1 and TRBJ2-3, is KAGVTQTPRYLIKTRGQQVTLSCSPISGHRSVSWYQQTPGQGLQFLFEYFSETQRNKGNFPGRFSGRQFSNSRSEMNVSTLELGDSALYLCASSLAGSQYFGPGTRLTVL.

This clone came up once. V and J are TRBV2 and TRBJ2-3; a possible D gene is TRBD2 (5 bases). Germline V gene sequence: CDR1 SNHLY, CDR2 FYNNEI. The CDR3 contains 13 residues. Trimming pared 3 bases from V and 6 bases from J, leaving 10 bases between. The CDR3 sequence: CASSEEAPDTQYF. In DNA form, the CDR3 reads TGTGCCAGCAGTGAGGAGGCACCGGATACGCAGTATTTT.

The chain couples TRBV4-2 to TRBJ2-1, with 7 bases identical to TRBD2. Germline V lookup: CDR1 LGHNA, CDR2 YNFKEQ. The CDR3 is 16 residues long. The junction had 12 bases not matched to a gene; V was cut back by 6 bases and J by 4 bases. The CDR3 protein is CASRQGWGGEYNEQFF. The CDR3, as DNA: TGTGCCAGCAGGCAGGGTTGGGGAGGGGAGTACAATGAGCAGTTCTTC.

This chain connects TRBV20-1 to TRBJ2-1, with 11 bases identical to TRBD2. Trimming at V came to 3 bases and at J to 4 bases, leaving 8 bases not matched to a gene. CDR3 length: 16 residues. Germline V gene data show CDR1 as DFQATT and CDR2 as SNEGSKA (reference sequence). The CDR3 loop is CSASLRTSGSYNEQFF. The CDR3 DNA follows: TGCAGTGCTAGTCTAAGGACTAGCGGGTCTTACAATGAGCAGTTCTTC.

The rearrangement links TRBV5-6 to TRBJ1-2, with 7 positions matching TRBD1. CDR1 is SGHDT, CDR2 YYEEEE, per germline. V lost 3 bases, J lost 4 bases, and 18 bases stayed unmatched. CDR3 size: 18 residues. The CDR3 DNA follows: TGTGCCAGCAGCTCCCCCCACCGATACGAGACAGGGATCTATGGCTACACCTTC. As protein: CASSSPHRYETGIYGYTF.

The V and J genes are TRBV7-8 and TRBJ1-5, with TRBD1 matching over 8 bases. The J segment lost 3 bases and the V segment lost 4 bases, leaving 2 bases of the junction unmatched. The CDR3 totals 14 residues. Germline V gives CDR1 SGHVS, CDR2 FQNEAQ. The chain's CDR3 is CASSWDRLNQPQHF. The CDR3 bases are TGTGCCAGCAGCTGGGACAGGCTCAATCAGCCCCAGCATTTT.

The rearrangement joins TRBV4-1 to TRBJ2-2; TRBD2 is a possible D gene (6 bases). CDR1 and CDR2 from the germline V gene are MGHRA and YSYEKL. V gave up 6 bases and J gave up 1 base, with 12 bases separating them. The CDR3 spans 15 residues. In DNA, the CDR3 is TGCGCCAGCAGTCCTGGACTACTGAACACCGGGGAGCTGTTTTTT. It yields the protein CASSPGLLNTGELFF.

The CDR3 DNA sequence: TGTGCCAGCAGCCCCTTAACTAGGTCTGCCGGGGAGCTGTTTTTT. Its translation is CASSPLTRSAGELFF. V and J are TRBV11-2 and TRBJ2-2, with D maybe TRBD2 (5 bases). The V end lost 5 bases, the J end lost 6 bases, and 16 bases lay between the germline ends. CDR1 is SGHAT, CDR2 FQNNGV, per germline. CDR3 length: 15 residues. Full variable domain (missing parts from reference TRBV11-2 and TRBJ2-2): EAGVAQSPRYKIIEKRQSVAFWCNPISGHATLYWYQQILGQGPKLLIQFQNNGVVDDSQLPKDRFSAERLKGVDSTLKIQPAKLEDSAVYLCASSPLTRSAGELFFGEGSRLTVL.

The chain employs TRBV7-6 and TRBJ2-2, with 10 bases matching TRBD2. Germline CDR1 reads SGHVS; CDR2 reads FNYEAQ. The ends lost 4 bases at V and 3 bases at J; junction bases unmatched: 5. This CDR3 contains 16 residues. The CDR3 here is CASSSGTSVDTGELFF. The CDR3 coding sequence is TGTGCCAGCAGCTCCGGGACTAGCGTCGACACCGGGGAGCTGTTTTTT.

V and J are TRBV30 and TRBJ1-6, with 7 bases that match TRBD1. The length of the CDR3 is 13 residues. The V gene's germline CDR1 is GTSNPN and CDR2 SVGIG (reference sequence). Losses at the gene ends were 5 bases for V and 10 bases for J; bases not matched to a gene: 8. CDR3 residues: CAWAQGGRSPLHF. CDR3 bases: TGTGCCTGGGCCCAAGGGGGCAGGTCACCCCTCCACTTT.

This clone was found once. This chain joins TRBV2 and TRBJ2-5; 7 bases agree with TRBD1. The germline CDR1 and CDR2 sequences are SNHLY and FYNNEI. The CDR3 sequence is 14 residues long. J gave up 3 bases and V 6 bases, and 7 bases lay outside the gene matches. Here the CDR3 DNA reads TGTGCCAGCAGGCGGCGACAGGGAGAAGAGACCCAGTACTTC. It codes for CASRRRQGEETQYF.

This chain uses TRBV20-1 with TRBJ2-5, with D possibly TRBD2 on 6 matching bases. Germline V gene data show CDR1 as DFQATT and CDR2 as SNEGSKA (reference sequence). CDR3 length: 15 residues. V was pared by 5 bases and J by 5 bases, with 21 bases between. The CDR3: CSACEGLDPQETQYF. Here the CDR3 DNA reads TGCAGTGCTTGTGAGGGACTCGACCCCCAGGAGACCCAGTACTTC.

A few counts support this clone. The CDR3 DNA reads as TGTGCCAGCAGCCAAAGGGACAGGGGGTATGACTATGGCTACACCTTC. This encodes CASSQRDRGYDYGYTF. The V gene is TRBV3-1 (or the pseudogene TRBV3-2), the J gene TRBJ1-2; 11 positions agree with TRBD1. The CDR3 sequence is 16 residues long. J was trimmed by 3 bases and V by 2 bases; bases with no gene match: 5. Germline V CDR1 and CDR2: LGHDT, YNNKEL (reference sequence).